Listed below are T cell receptor beta chains from one sample, sequenced in a study of radiotherapy plus CTLA-4 blockade in lung cancer. Clones were read by immunoSEQ multiplex PCR, and TCRdb kept only the in-frame ones, dropping some. The sample has under 15,000 clones, about 81% seen once. Sequencing was performed on peripheral blood, taken from a patient treated with radiotherapy plus ipilimumab. Every receptor here comes from a human donor with non-small cell lung cancer that progressed on radiotherapy plus ipilimumab. The CDR3 runs from the conserved cysteine through the conserved F or W. The D gene is left open where the match is weak. Size is omitted from some rows. Given values are once, few, many or a class for expanded clones.

d_gene	v_gene	abundance	j_gene	CDR3aa	CDR3nt
-	TRBV6-4	-	TRBJ1-1	CASSATGNTEAFF	TGTGCCAGCAGTGCAACCGGGAACACTGAAGCTTTCTTT
TRBD1	TRBV7-3	-	TRBJ2-1	CASSSGQGSYNEQFF	TGTGCCAGCAGCTCGGGACAGGGTTCCTACAATGAGCAGTTCTTC
TRBD1	TRBV7-6	once	TRBJ1-3	CASSLQTGSSGNTIYF	TGTGCCAGCAGCCTCCAGACAGGGAGCTCTGGAAACACCATATATTTT
TRBD1	TRBV7-9	-	TRBJ1-2	CASTLNTGTDYGYTF	TGTGCCAGCACCCTGAATACCGGGACAGACTATGGCTACACCTTC
TRBD2	TRBV7-9	few	TRBJ2-7	CASSSAGTYEQYF	TGTGCCAGCAGCTCAGCGGGGACTTACGAGCAGTACTTC
TRBD1	TRBV5-4	-	TRBJ2-7	CASSLGLGTAYEQYF	TGTGCCAGCAGCTTGGGTTTGGGGACAGCCTACGAGCAGTACTTC
TRBD1	TRBV19	-	TRBJ1-2	CASSTHWGQHYGYTF	TGTGCCAGTAGTACTCACTGGGGACAGCACTATGGCTACACCTTC
TRBD1	TRBV19	-	TRBJ1-2	CASIPRSTGVGYTF	TGTGCCAGTATCCCCCGGTCCACAGGGGTTGGCTACACCTTC
-	TRBV6-5	-	TRBJ2-1	CASDSGREQFF	TGTGCCAGCGATTCCGGCCGAGAGCAGTTCTTC
TRBD2	TRBV10-3	-	TRBJ2-1	CAISESRGGGFDNEQFF	TGTGCCATCAGTGAGTCGCGCGGGGGAGGTTTTGACAATGAGCAGTTCTTC
TRBD2	TRBV5-1	once	TRBJ2-7	CASRRATSGDSYEQYF	TGCGCCAGCAGACGGGCGACTAGCGGGGACTCCTACGAGCAGTACTTC
-	TRBV19	-	TRBJ1-5	CASSIGPAGGNQPQHF	TGTGCCAGTAGTATAGGACCGGCGGGGGGCAATCAGCCCCAGCATTTT
TRBD1	TRBV10-3	-	TRBJ1-1	CAISPTTGRNTEAFF	TGTGCCATCAGTCCGACGACAGGGAGGAACACTGAAGCTTTCTTT
-	TRBV6-1	-	TRBJ2-1	CASSGGDGRNEQFF	TGTGCCAGCAGTGGGGGGGACGGGAGAAATGAGCAGTTCTTC
TRBD1	TRBV19	once	TRBJ1-2	CASSMATGVAANYGYTF	TGTGCCAGTAGTATGGCGACAGGGGTTGCTGCTAACTATGGCTACACCTTC
-	TRBV25-1	once	TRBJ1-1	CASGTRGSEAFF	TGTGCCAGCGGCACTAGGGGCTCTGAAGCTTTCTTT
-	TRBV4-2	-	TRBJ1-2	CASSQDLQGPNYGYTF	TGTGCCAGCAGCCAAGATCTGCAGGGACCTAACTATGGCTACACCTTC
-	TRBV6-9	-	TRBJ1-1	CASSRGEGGYTEAFF	TGTGCCAGCAGCCGAGGGGAAGGCGGATACACTGAAGCTTTCTTT
-	TRBV9	-	TRBJ2-7	CASSVVPERQQYF	TGTGCCAGCAGCGTAGTACCCGAGCGCCAGCAGTACTTC
-	TRBV20-1	-	TRBJ2-7	CSARAGPEQYF	TGCAGTGCTAGGGCGGGTCCCGAGCAGTACTTC
-	TRBV18	-	TRBJ2-7	CASSPPAPGPGEQYF	TGTGCCAGCTCACCACCCGCCCCCGGGCCAGGGGAGCAGTACTTC
TRBD2	TRBV19	-	TRBJ2-7	CASSKSGGASYEQYF	TGTGCCAGTAGTAAAAGCGGGGGGGCATCCTACGAGCAGTACTTC
TRBD2	TRBV6-1	-	TRBJ2-7	CASYPSGGSYEQYF	TGTGCCAGCTACCCTAGCGGGGGGTCCTACGAGCAGTACTTC
TRBD2	TRBV14	-	TRBJ2-3	CASSPSGISTDTQYF	TGTGCCAGCAGCCCTAGCGGGATTAGCACAGATACGCAGTATTTT
-	TRBV7-2	-	TRBJ2-7	CASSLNPWSSYEQYF	TGTGCCAGCAGCTTAAATCCGTGGAGCTCCTACGAGCAGTACTTC
-	TRBV20-1	-	TRBJ2-1	CSEATDNEQFF	TGCAGTGAGGCGACAGACAATGAGCAGTTCTTC
-	TRBV5-1	-	TRBJ2-2	CASSLGQNTGELFF	TGCGCCAGCAGCTTGGGACAGAACACCGGGGAGCTGTTTTTT
TRBD2	TRBV11-2	few	TRBJ2-7	CASSKGTSGGYEQYF	TGTGCCAGCAGCAAAGGGACTAGCGGGGGGTACGAGCAGTACTTC
TRBD1	TRBV5-6	-	TRBJ1-2	CASSSITGGDYGYTF	TGTGCCAGCAGCTCCATCACAGGGGGCGACTATGGCTACACCTTC
-	TRBV5-6	-	TRBJ1-4	CASSLAGEKLFF	TGTGCCAGCAGCTTGGCAGGGGAAAAACTGTTTTTT
TRBD1	TRBV7-2	-	TRBJ1-2	CASSHTTGGPPYGYTF	TGTGCCAGCAGCCATACGACAGGGGGCCCCCCCTATGGCTACACCTTC
TRBD2	TRBV7-2	-	TRBJ2-7	CASSLRLASYEQYF	TGTGCCAGCAGCTTAAGACTAGCGTCCTACGAGCAGTACTTC
-	TRBV7-7	once	TRBJ2-2	CASSAGQPILVSNTGELFF	TGTGCTAGCAGCGCGGGACAGCCCATCTTGGTGTCGAACACCGGGGAGCTGTTTTTT
-	TRBV25-1	-	TRBJ2-1	CAGSDLAKQFF	TGTGCCGGCAGTGACCTGGCGAAGCAGTTCTTC
-	TRBV21-1	-	TRBJ2-3	CASSPFNFVRGGTDTQYF	TGTGCCAGCAGCCCCTTTAATTTTGTCCGCGGGGGCACAGATACGCAGTATTTT
TRBD1	TRBV15	-	TRBJ2-1	CATSRPGTGGAHEQFF	TGTGCCACCAGCAGGCCCGGGACAGGGGGCGCCCATGAGCAGTTCTTC
-	TRBV7-9	once	TRBJ1-1	CASSSQASTEAFF	TGTGCCAGCAGCTCCCAGGCGAGCACTGAAGCTTTCTTT
TRBD1	TRBV5-5	-	TRBJ2-1	CASSQEQGIYNEQFF	TGTGCCAGCAGCCAAGAACAGGGGATTTACAATGAGCAGTTCTTC
TRBD2	TRBV9	-	TRBJ2-5	CASSVVAGGYQETQYF	TGTGCCAGCAGCGTAGTAGCGGGGGGCTACCAAGAGACCCAGTACTTC
-	TRBV19	-	TRBJ2-1	CASSLGAGGGEQFF	TGTGCCAGTAGTCTGGGAGCTGGGGGTGGTGAGCAGTTCTTC